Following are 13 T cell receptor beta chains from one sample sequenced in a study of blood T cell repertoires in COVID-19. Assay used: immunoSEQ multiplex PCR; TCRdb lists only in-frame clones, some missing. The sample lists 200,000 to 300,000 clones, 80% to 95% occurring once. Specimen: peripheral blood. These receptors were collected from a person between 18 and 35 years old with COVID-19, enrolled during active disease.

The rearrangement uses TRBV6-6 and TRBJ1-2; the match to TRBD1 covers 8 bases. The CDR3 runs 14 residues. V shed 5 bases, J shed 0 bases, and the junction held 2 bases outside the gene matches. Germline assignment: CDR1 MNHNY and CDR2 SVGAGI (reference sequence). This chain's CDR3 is CASSIQGANYGYTF. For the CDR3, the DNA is TGTGCCAGCAGTATACAGGGGGCTAACTATGGCTACACCTTC.

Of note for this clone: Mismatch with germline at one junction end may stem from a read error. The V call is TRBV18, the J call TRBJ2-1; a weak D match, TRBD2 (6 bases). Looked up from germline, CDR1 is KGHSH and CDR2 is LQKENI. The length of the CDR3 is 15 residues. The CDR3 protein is CASSRSGSSYNEQFF. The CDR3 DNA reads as TGTGCTAGCTCACGCTCCGGGAGCTCCTACAATGAGCAGTTCTTC.

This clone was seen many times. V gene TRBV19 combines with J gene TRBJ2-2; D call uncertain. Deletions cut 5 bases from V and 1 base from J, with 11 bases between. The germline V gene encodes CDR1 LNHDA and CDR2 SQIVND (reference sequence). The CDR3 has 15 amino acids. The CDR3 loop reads CASSPAILNTGELFF. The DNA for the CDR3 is TGTGCCAGTAGTCCCGCTATTCTGAACACCGGGGAGCTGTTTTTT.

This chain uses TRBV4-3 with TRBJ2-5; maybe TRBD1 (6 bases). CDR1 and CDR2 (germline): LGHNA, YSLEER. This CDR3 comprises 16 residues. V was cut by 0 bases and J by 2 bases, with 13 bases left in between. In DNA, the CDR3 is TGCGCCAGCAGCCAAGAAACCGGGACACGTCAAGAGACCCAGTACTTC. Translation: CASSQETGTRQETQYF.

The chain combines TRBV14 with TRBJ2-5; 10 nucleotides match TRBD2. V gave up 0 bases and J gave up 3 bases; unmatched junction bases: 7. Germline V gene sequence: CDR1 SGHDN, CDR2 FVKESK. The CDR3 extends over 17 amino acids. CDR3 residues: CASSQDPLAGDEETQYF. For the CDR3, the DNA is TGTGCCAGCAGCCAAGATCCCCTAGCGGGAGATGAAGAGACCCAGTACTTC.

DNA for the CDR3: TGTGCCAGCAGTTTAACAGGGGGCGGCGGCACTGAAGCTTTCTTT. It translates to CASSLTGGGGTEAFF. This sequence joins TRBV27 and TRBJ1-1; 9 positions agree with TRBD1. The CDR3 contains 15 residues. Germline lookup yields CDR1 MNHEY and CDR2 SMNVEV (reference sequence). The V gene end was trimmed by 2 bases and the J gene end by 4 bases; junction bases not matched to a gene: 5.

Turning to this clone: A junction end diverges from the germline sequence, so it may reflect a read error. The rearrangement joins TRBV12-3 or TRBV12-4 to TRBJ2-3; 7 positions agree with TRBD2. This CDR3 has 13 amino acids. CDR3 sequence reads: CASSLAEGDTQYF. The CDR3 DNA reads TGTGCCAGCAGTCTAGCGGAGGGGGATACGCAGTATTTT.

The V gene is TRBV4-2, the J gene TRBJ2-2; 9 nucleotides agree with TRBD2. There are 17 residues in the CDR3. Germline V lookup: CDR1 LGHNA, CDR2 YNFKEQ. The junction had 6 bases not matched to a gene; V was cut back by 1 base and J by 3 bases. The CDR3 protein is CASSQAGLALYTGELFF. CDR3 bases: TGTGCCAGCAGCCAAGCGGGACTAGCTTTGTACACCGGGGAGCTGTTTTTT.

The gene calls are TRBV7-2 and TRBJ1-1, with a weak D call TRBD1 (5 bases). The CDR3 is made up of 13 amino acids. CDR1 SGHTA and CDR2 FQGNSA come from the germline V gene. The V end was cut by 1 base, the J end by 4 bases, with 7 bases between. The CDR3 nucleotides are TGTGCCAGCAGCTTAGGGGGGGTCACTGAAGCTTTCTTT. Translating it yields CASSLGGVTEAFF.

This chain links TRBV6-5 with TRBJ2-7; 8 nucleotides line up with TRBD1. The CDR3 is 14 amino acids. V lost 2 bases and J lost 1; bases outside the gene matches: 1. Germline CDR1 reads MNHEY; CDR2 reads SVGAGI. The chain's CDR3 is CASSYRTGSYEQYF. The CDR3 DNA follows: TGTGCCAGCAGTTACCGGACAGGGTCCTACGAGCAGTACTTC.

CDR3 in amino acids: CSVESYETGKGTEAFF. CDR3 in DNA: TGCAGCGTTGAAAGTTACGAGACAGGGAAGGGGACTGAAGCTTTCTTT. The rearrangement uses TRBV29-1 and TRBJ1-1; 7 positions agree with TRBD1. The junction had 14 bases not matched to a gene; V was cut back by 2 bases and J by 5 bases. The CDR3 covers 16 residues. The germline V gene has CDR1 SQVTM and CDR2 ANQGSEA. The full variable domain, rest sourced from reference TRBV29-1 and TRBJ1-1, is SAVISQKPSRDICQRGTSLTIQCQVDSQVTMMFWYRQQPGQSLTLIATANQGSEATYESGFVIDKFPISRPNLTFSTLTVSNMSPEDSSIYLCSVESYETGKGTEAFFGQGTRLTVV.

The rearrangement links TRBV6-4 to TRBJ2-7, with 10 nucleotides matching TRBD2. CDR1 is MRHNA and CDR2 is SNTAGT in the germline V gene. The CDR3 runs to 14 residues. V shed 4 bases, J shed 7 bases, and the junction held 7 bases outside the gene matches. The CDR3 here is CASSAASGSGEQYF. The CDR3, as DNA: TGTGCCAGCAGTGCGGCTAGCGGGAGTGGTGAGCAGTACTTC.

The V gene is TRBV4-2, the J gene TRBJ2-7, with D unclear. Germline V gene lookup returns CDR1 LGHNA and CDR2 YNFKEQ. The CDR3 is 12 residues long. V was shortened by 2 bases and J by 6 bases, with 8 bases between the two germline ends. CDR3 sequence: CASSQSPLEQYF. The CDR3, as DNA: TGTGCCAGCAGCCAATCCCCCCTCGAGCAGTACTTC.